This TCR beta chain was profiled in a study of T cell responses to AZD1222 COVID-19 vaccine. There are 15 residues in the CDR3. J lost 2 bases, V lost 6 bases, and 6 bases had no gene match. Germline loops: CDR1 MDHEN, CDR2 SYDVKM. Some clones are missing from TCRdb's copy, which holds only in-frame ones; the method was immunoSEQ multiplex PCR. Altogether about 150,000 clones are present, roughly 82% being singletons, with the ten largest covering roughly 4%. This clonotype originated in an adult in good health. The sample here was peripheral blood, taken on day 0 of AZD1222 vaccination. V usage is TRBV28 and J usage is TRBJ2-1; 8 nucleotides agree with TRBD2. The DNA of the CDR3 is TGTGCCAGCAGAATTCGGGGGGGTACCTACAATGAGCAGTTCTTC. Translated: CASRIRGGTYNEQFF.